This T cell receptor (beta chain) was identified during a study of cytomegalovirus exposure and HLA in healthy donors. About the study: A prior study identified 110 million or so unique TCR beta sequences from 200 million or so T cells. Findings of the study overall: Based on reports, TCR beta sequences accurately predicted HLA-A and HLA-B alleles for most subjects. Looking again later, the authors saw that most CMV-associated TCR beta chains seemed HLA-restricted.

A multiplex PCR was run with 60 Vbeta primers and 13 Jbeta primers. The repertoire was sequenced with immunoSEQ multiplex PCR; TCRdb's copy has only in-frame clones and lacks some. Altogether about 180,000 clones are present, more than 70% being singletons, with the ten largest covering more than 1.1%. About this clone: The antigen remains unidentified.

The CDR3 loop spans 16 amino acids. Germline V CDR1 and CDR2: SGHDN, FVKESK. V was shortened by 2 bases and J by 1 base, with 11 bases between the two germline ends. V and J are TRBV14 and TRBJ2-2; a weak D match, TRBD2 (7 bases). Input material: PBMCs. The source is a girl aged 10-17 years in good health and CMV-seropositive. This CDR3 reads CASSQPGGKNTGELFF. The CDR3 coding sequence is TGTGCCAGCAGCCAACCGGGGGGCAAGAACACCGGGGAGCTGTTTTTT.